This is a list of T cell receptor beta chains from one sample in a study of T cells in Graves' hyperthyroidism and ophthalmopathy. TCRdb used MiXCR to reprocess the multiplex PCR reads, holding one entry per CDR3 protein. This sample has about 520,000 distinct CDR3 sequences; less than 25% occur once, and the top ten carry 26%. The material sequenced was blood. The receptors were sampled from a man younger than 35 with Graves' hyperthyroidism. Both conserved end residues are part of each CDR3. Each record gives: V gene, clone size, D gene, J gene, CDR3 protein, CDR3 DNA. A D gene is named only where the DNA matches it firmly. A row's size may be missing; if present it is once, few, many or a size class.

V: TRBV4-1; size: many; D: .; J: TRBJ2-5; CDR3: CASSQGSEQETQYF; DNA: TGCGCCAGCAGCCAAGGGTCGGAACAAGAGACCCAGTACTTC
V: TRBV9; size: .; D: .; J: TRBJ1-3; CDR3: CASSVSRRISGNTIYF; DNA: TGTGCCAGCAGCGTATCTCGACGGATCTCTGGAAACACCATATATTTT
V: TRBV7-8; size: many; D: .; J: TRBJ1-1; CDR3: CASSLARAQGWTEAFF; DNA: TGTGCCAGCAGCTTAGCGAGGGCACAGGGATGGACTGAAGCTTTCTTT
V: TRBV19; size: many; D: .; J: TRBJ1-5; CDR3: CASSIDRRENQPQHF; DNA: TGTGCCAGTAGTATAGATCGGAGGGAAAATCAGCCCCAGCATTTT
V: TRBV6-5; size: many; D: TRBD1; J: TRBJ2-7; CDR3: CASTVTGTGFYYEQYF; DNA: TGTGCCAGCACCGTTACCGGGACAGGATTCTACTACGAGCAGTACTTC
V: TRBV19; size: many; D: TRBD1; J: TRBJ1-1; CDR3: CASSLTGGQNTEAFF; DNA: TGTGCCAGTAGCCTCACAGGGGGCCAGAACACTGAAGCTTTCTTT
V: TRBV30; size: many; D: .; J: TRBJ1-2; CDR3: CAWGLGAARGYTF; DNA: TGTGCCTGGGGACTCGGTGCCGCCCGGGGCTACACCTTC
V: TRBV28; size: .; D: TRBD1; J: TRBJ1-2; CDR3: CASSLLGQGGYGYTF; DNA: TGTGCCAGCAGTTTACTAGGACAGGGAGGCTATGGCTACACCTTC
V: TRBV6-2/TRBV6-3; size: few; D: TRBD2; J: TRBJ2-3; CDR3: CASSPPRGLAGGSDTQYF; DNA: TGTGCCAGCAGTCCCCCCCGAGGACTAGCGGGGGGATCAGATACGCAGTATTTT
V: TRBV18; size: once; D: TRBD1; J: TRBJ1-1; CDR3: CASSIGQGAANTEAFF; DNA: TGTGCCAGCTCGATAGGACAGGGGGCGGCGAACACTGAAGCTTTCTTT
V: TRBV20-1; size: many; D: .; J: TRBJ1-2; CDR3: CSARAQGVYGYTF; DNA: TGCAGTGCTAGGGCCCAAGGGGTCTATGGCTACACCTTC
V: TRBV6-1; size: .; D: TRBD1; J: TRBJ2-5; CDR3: CASWGRTGDVLSETQYF; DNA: TGTGCCAGCTGGGGCCGAACAGGGGACGTATTGAGCGAGACCCAGTACTTC
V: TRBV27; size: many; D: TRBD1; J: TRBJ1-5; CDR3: CASRNRGQPQHF; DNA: TGTGCCAGCAGAAACAGGGGGCAGCCCCAGCATTTT
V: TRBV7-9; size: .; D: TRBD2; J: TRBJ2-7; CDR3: CASSSASGNEQYF; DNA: TGTGCCAGCAGCTCCGCTAGCGGGAACGAGCAGTACTTC
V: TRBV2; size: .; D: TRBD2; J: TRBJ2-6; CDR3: CASMRGQGSGRAPGANVLTF; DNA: TGTGCCAGCATGAGGGGACAGGGTAGCGGGAGGGCCCCTGGGGCCAACGTCCTGACTTTC
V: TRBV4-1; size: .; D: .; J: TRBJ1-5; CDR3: CASSLTEVDQPQHF; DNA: TGCGCCAGCAGCCTCACGGAGGTGGATCAGCCCCAGCATTTT
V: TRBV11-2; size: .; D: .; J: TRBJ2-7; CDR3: CASSLDLWSQGEQYF; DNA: TGTGCCAGCAGCTTAGATTTATGGAGCCAGGGCGAGCAGTACTTC
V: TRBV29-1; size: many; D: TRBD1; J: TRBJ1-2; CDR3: CSVAGTDNYGYTF; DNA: TGCAGCGTTGCCGGGACAGACAACTATGGCTACACCTTC
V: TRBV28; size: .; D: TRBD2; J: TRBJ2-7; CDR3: CASRGGGRAGQYF; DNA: TGTGCCAGCAGAGGAGGCGGGAGGGCTGGCCAGTACTTC
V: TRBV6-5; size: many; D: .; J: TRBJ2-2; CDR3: CASSYSGLNTGELFF; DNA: TGTGCCAGCAGTTACTCGGGGCTTAACACCGGGGAGCTGTTTTTT
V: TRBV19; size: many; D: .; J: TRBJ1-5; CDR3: CASSITDYSNQPQHF; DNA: TGTGCCAGTAGTATAACAGATTATAGCAATCAGCCCCAGCATTTT
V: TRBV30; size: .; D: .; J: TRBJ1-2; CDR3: CAWSASLILYGYTF; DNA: TGTGCCTGGAGCGCGTCACTCATCCTCTATGGCTACACCTTC
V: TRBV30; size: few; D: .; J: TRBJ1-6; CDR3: CAWSAGPPNSPLHF; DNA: TGTGCCTGGAGTGCGGGTCCTCCTAATTCACCCCTCCACTTT
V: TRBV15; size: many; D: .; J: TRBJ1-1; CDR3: CATSRDLTGGTEAFF; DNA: TGTGCCACCAGCAGAGATCTAACTGGAGGCACTGAAGCTTTCTTT
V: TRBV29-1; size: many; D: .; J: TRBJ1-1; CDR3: CSASPGWGMNTEAFF; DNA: TGCAGCGCCTCCCCCGGGTGGGGGATGAACACTGAAGCTTTCTTT
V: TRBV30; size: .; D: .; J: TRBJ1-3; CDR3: CAWSGGQSSGNTIYF; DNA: TGTGCCTGGAGTGGAGGACAGTCCTCTGGAAACACCATATATTTT
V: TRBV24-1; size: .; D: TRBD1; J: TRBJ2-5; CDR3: CATSPGGAETQYF; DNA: TGTGCCACCAGTCCAGGGGGCGCAGAGACCCAGTACTTC
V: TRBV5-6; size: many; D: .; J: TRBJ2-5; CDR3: CASSTQDRGRTQYF; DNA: TGTGCCAGCAGCACGCAAGACCGCGGCCGGACCCAGTACTTC
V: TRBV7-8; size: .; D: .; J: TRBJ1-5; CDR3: CASSRAPDQPQHF; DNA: TGTGCCAGCAGCCGGGCCCCCGATCAGCCCCAGCATTTT
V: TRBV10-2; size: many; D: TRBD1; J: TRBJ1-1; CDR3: CASSLRGGGAFF; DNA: TGCGCCAGCAGTCTACGAGGGGGCGGAGCTTTCTTT
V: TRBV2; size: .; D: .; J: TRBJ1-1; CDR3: CASSDSTGDMNTEAFF; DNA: TGTGCCAGCAGTGACTCGACGGGAGATATGAACACTGAAGCTTTCTTT
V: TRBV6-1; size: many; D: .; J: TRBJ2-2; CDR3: CASMKGLYTGELFF; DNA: TGTGCCAGCATGAAGGGGTTGTACACCGGGGAGCTGTTTTTT
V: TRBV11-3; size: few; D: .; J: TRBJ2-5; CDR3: CASTSGTDSLQETQYF; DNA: TGTGCCAGCACCTCGGGAACGGACTCCCTTCAAGAGACCCAGTACTTC